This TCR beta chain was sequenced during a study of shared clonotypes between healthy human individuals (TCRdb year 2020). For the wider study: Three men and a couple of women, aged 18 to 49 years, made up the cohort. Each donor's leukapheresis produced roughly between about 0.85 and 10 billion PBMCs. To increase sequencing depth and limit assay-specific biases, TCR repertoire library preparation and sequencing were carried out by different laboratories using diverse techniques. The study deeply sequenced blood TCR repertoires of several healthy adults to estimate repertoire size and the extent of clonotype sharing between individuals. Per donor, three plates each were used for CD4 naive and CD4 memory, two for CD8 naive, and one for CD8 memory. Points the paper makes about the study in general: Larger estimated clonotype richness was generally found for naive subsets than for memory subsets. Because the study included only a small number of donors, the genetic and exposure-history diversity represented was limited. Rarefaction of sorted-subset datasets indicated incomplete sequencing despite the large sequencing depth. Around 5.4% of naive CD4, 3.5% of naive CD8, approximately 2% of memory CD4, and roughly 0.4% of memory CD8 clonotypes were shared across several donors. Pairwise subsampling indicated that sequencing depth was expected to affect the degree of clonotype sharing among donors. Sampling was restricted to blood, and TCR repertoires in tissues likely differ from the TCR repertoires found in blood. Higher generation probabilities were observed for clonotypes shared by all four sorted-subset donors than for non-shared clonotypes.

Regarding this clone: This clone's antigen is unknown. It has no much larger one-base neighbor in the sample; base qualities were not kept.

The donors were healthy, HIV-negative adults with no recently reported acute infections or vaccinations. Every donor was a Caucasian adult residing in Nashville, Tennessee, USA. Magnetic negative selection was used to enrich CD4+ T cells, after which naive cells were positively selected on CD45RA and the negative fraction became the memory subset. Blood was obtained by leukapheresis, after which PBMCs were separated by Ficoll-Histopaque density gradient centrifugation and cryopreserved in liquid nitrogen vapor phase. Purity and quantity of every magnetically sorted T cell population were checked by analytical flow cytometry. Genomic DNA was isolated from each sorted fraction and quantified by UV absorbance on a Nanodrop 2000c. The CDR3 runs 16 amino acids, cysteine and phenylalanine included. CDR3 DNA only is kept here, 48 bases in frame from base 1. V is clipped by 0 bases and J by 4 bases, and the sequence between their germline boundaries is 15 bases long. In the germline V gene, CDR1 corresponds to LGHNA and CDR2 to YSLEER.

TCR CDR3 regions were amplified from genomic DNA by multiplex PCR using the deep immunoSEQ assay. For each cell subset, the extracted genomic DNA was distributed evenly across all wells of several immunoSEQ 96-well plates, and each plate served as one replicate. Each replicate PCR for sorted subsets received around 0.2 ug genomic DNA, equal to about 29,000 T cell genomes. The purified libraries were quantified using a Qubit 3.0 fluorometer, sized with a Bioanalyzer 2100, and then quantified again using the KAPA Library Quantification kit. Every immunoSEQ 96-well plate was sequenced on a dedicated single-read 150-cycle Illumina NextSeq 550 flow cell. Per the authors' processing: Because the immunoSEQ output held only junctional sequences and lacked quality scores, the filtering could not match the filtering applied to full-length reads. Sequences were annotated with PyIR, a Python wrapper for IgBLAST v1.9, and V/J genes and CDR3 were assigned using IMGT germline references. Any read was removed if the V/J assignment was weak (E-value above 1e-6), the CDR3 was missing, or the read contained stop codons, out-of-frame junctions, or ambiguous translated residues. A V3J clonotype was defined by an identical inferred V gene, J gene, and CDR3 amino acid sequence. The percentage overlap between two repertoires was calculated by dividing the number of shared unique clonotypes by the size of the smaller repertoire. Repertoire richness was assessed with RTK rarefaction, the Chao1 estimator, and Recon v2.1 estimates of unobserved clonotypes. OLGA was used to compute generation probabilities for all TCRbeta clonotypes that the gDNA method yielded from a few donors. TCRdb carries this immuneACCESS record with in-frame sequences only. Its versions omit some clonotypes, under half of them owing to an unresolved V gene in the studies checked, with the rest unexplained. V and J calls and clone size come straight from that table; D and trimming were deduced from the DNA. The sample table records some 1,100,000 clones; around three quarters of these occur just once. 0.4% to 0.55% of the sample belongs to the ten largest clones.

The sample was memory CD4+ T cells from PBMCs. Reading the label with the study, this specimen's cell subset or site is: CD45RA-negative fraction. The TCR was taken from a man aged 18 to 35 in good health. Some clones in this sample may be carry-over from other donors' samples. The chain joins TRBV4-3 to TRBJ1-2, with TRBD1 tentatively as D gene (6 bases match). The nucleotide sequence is TGCGCCAGCAGCCAAGATTGGGCGGGGGGCGGCTATGGCTACACCTTC. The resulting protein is CASSQDWAGGGYGYTF.